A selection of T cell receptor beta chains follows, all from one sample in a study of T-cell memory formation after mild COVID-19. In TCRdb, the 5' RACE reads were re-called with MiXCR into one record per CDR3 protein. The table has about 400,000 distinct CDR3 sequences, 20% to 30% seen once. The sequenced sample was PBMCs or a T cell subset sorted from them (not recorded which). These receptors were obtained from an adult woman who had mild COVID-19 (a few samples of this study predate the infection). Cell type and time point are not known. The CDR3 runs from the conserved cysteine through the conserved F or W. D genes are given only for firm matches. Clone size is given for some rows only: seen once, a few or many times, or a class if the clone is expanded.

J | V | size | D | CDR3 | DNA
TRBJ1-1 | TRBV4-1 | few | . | CASSQVSGRNTEAFF | TGCGCCAGCAGCCAAGTTTCAGGGAGGAACACTGAAGCTTTCTTT
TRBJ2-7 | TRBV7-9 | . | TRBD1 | CASGTGNEQYF | TGTGCCAGCGGGACAGGGAACGAGCAGTACTTC
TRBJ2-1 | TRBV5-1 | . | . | CASSLGGLPYNEQFF | TGCGCCAGCAGCTTGGGAGGGCTCCCCTACAATGAGCAGTTCTTC
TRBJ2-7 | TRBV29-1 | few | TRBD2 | CSVEVGGLAGEDPYEQYF | TGCAGCGTTGAAGTAGGAGGACTAGCGGGAGAGGACCCCTACGAGCAGTACTTC
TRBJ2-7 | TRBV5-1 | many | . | CASSLVAGYEQYF | TGTGCCAGCAGTTTAGTCGCAGGCTACGAGCAGTACTTC
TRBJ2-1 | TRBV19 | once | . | CASSIRVKQFF | TGTGCCAGTAGTATACGGGTTAAGCAGTTCTTC
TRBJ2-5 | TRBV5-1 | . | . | CASSPAWVQETQYF | TGCGCCAGCAGCCCGGCCTGGGTCCAAGAGACCCAGTACTTC
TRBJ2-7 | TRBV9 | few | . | CASSGEDRLSYEQYF | TGTGCCAGCAGCGGGGAGGACAGGCTATCCTACGAGCAGTACTTC
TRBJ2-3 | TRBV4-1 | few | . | CASSQEEVLITQYF | TGCGCCAGCAGCCAAGAGGAGGTTTTAATTACGCAGTATTTT
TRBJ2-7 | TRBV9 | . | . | CASSVAGTEYYEQYF | TGTGCCAGCAGCGTAGCAGGGACTGAGTACTACGAGCAGTACTTC
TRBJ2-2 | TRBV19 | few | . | CASSISLTFNTGELFF | TGTGCCAGTAGTATATCACTTACTTTCAACACCGGGGAGCTGTTTTTT
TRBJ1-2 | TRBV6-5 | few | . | CASSYLQGTGGYTF | TGTGCCAGCAGTTACCTACAGGGAACCGGCGGCTACACCTTC
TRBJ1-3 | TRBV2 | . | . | CASSPQSGNTIYF | TGTGCCAGCAGTCCCCAATCTGGAAACACCATATATTTT
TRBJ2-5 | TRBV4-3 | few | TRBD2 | CASSREGLAWETQYF | TGCGCCAGCAGCCGGGAGGGACTAGCATGGGAGACCCAGTACTTC
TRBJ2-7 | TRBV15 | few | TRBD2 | CATSFWTSGRSYEQYF | TGTGCCACCAGCTTCTGGACTAGCGGGAGGTCCTACGAGCAGTACTTC
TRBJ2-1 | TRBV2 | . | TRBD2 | CASRPSSGRAYNEQFF | TGTGCCAGCAGACCCTCTAGCGGGAGAGCGTACAATGAGCAGTTCTTC
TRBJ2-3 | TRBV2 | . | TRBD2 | CASRAAGGLNPTQYF | TGTGCCAGCAGGGCAGCGGGGGGGCTAAACCCAACGCAGTATTTT
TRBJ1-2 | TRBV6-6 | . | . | CASSYSDSNYGYTF | TGTGCCAGCAGTTACTCCGACAGTAACTATGGCTACACCTTC
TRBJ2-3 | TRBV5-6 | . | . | CASLRGSTDTQYF | TGTGCCAGTCTTCGGGGGAGCACAGATACGCAGTATTTT
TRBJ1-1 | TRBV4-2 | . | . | CASSQFQQGAEAFF | TGTGCCAGCAGCCAATTCCAACAGGGCGCTGAAGCTTTCTTT
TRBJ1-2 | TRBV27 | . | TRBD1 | CASSLGEDRGRGNYGYTF | TGTGCCAGCAGTTTGGGAGAGGACAGGGGGCGCGGGAATTACGGCTACACCTTC
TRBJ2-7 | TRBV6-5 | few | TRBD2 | CASSLAGGVLEQYF | TGTGCCAGCAGTCTAGCGGGAGGAGTACTCGAGCAGTACTTC
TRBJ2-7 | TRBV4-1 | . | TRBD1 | CASSRIQGSSYEQYF | TGCGCCAGCAGCCGCATACAGGGGAGCTCCTACGAGCAGTACTTC
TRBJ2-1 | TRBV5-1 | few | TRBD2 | CASSLSGTSGGPYNEQFF | TGCGCCAGCAGCCTCAGTGGAACTAGCGGGGGGCCCTACAATGAGCAGTTCTTC
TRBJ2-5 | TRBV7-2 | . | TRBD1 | CASSTLLNRGRQETQYF | TGTGCCAGCAGCACACTTTTAAACAGGGGGCGGCAAGAGACCCAGTACTTC
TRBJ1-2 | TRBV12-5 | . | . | CASGRGSVGVYGYTF | TGTGCTAGTGGCCGGGGCTCCGTTGGTGTCTATGGCTACACCTTC
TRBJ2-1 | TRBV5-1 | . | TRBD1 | CASAGRGPFPYNEQFF | TGCGCCAGCGCCGGCAGGGGGCCTTTCCCCTACAATGAGCAGTTCTTC
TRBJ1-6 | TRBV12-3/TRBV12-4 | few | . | CASSLYEGWRRQSSYNSPLHF | TGTGCCAGCAGTTTATACGAGGGATGGCGCAGGCAAAGCTCCTATAATTCACCCCTCCACTTT
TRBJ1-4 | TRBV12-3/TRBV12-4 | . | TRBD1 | CASSLQGVNEKLFF | TGTGCCAGCAGTTTACAGGGGGTCAATGAAAAACTGTTTTTT
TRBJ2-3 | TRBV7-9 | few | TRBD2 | CASSARLAVGPDTQYF | TGTGCCAGCAGCGCCCGACTAGCTGTCGGCCCAGATACGCAGTATTTT
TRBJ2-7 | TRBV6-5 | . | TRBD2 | CASSPWTSADDPSYEQYF | TGTGCCAGCAGCCCCTGGACTAGCGCCGATGATCCCTCCTACGAGCAGTACTTC
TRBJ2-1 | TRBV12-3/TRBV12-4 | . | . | CASSWGVLNEQFF | TGTGCCAGCAGTTGGGGGGTTTTAAATGAGCAGTTCTTC
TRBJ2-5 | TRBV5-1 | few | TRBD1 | CASCQGTGGQETQYF | TGCGCCAGCTGCCAAGGGACAGGGGGTCAAGAGACCCAGTACTTC
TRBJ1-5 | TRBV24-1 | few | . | CATPPLPTRRNSSNQPQHF | TGTGCCACCCCCCCACTCCCAACTAGACGGAACTCGAGCAATCAGCCCCAGCATTTT
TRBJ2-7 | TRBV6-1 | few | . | CASSRVSYEQYF | TGTGCCAGCAGCAGGGTTTCCTACGAGCAGTACTTC
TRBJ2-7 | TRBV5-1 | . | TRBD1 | CASSYLPPPEGQGGEQYF | TGCGCCAGCAGCTACCTGCCCCCCCCAGAGGGACAGGGAGGCGAGCAGTACTTC
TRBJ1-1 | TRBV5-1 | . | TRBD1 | CASSFMGSGGSEAFF | TGCGCCAGCAGTTTCATGGGGTCAGGGGGCTCTGAAGCTTTCTTT
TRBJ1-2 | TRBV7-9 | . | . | CASRGQNYGYTF | TGTGCCAGCAGAGGACAGAACTATGGCTACACCTTC
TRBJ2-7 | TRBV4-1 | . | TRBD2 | CASSQDSLGTSGVYEQYF | TGCGCCAGCAGCCAAGATTCATTAGGGACTAGCGGAGTTTACGAGCAGTACTTC
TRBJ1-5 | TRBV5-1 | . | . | CASSLGSGDKKHF | TGCGCCAGCAGCTTGGGGTCCGGGGACAAAAAGCATTTT
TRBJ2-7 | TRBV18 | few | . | CASSPPSRPYEQYF | TGTGCCAGCTCACCACCGTCCAGGCCGTACGAGCAGTACTTC
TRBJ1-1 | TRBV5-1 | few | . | CASSLNGEGFDEAFF | TGCGCCAGCAGCCTAAACGGGGAAGGATTCGATGAAGCTTTCTTT
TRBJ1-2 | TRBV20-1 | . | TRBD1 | CSAIRDRAAGYTF | TGCAGTGCCATCCGGGACAGGGCTGCTGGCTACACCTTC
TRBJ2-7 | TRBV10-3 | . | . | CAISGTGAIYEQYF | TGTGCCATCAGTGGGACGGGGGCAATTTACGAGCAGTACTTC
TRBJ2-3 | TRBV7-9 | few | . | CASSSRRATSTDTQYF | TGTGCCAGCAGCTCTCGTCGAGCGACTAGCACAGATACGCAGTATTTT